There are many counts of the clone carrying this TCR beta chain. As yet, its antigen is unknown. The sample is drawn from a study of T cells in Graves' hyperthyroidism and ophthalmopathy. Overall study findings and caveats: Blood also held most thyroid clonotypes expanded beyond 0.001. A model of 13 V-J features distinguished ophthalmopathy from stable hyperthyroidism.

There were TCR beta CDR3 regions amplified from RNA transcripts. HTBI primers drove first-round RT-PCR of the TCR CDR3. MiXCR, run by TCRdb on the multiplex PCR reads, gives a single entry per CDR3 protein. Found here are 300,000 to 450,000 distinct CDR3 sequences, over 15% of them singletons; the top ten hold roughly 15%. This sequence originates from a middle-aged woman with Graves' ophthalmopathy. Sequenced: blood.

The CDR3 DNA sequence: TGTGCCAGCAGTACGGGTAATAGCGGGAGCCCCGGGGAGCTGTTTTTT. This encodes CASSTGNSGSPGELFF. V and J are TRBV12-3 or TRBV12-4 and TRBJ2-2, with TRBD2 matching over 9 bases. The CDR3 runs 16 residues. Losses at the gene ends were 5 bases for V and 6 bases for J; bases not matched to a gene: 10.